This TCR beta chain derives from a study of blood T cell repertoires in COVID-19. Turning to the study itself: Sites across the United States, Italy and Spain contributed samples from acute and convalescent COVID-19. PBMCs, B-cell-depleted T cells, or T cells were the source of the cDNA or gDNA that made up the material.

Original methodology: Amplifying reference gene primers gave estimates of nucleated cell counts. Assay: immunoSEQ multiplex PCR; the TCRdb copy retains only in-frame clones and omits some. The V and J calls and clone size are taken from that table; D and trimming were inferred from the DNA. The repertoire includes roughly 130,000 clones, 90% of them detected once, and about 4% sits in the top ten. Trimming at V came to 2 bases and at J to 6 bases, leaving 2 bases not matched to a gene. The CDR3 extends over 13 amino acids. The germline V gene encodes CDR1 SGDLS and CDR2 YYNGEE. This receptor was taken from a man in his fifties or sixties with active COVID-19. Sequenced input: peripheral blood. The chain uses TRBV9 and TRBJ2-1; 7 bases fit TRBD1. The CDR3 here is CASSVSGGNEQFF. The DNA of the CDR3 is TGTGCCAGCAGCGTGTCAGGGGGCAATGAGCAGTTCTTC. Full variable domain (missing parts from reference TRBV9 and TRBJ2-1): DSGVTQTPKHLITATGQRVTLRCSPRSGDLSVYWYQQSLDQGLQFLIQYYNGEERAKGNILERFSAQQFPDLHSELNLSSLELGDSALYFCASSVSGGNEQFFGPGTRLTVL.